These 2 T cell receptor beta chains originate from one sample sequenced in a study of blood T cell repertoires in COVID-19. TCRdb's table, derived via immunoSEQ multiplex PCR, lists solely in-frame clones and lacks some. Of over 250,000 clones listed, 65% to 90% are singletons. Sequenced input: peripheral blood. The receptors stem from a man aged 50-60 years with active or convalescent COVID-19.

The chain links TRBV13 to TRBJ2-7; D might be TRBD2 (7 bases). Trimming shortened V by 5 bases and J by 2 bases, and 16 bases separated the two germline ends. The CDR3 is made up of 15 amino acids. Germline-derived CDR1 and CDR2 are PRHDT and FYEKMQ (reference sequence). The DNA for the CDR3 is TGTGCCAGCAGCCTCCGGTCGGGGGGCCCCTACGAGCAGTACTTC. This gives the protein CASSLRSGGPYEQYF.

V gene TRBV5-8 combines with J gene TRBJ1-2; TRBD1 matches at 7 bases. Germline CDR1 is SGHTS and CDR2 is YDEGEE. The CDR3 is 16 amino acids. With 1 base clipped from V and 4 bases from J, the junction kept 10 bases outside the gene matches. The CDR3 sequence: CASSLKGAAPGYGYTF. CDR3 sequence (DNA): TGTGCCAGCAGCTTGAAGGGGGCCGCCCCTGGCTATGGCTACACCTTC. Variable domain in full (rest from reference TRBV5-8 and TRBJ1-2): EAGVTQSPTHLIKTRGQQATLRCSPISGHTSVYWYQQALGLGLQFLLWYDEGEERNRGNFPPRFSGRQFPNYSSELNVNALELEDSALYLCASSLKGAAPGYGYTFGSGTRLTVV.